The entry below describes one T cell receptor (beta chain). Its antigen is undetermined. This sample stems from a study of CD8 T cells in ankylosing spondylitis. The study, taken as a whole, reports: As for the disease-linked clones, they showed a CD8+ phenotype and occurred at relatively low frequencies in peripheral blood. Past research had described some motif variants in reactive arthritis synovial fluid and blood. Made up of under 10 highly homologous variants, a TCR beta motif appeared characteristic of ankylosing spondylitis blood.

Scientists made TCR beta libraries using quantitative 5'-RACE with molecular barcodes. TCRdb processed the 5' RACE reads anew with MiXCR; each CDR3 protein has one entry. This table holds about 420,000 distinct CDR3 sequences, 20% to 25% found once. Losses at the gene ends were 0 bases for V and 3 bases for J; bases not matched to a gene: 4. The CDR3 has 15 residues. Germline CDR1 and CDR2: MGHRA and YSYEKL. Source material: blood, either unsorted or a sorted T cell fraction (not recorded which). V gene TRBV4-1 combines with J gene TRBJ2-7; TRBD2 agrees at 8 bases. This sequence was found in a male donor with ankylosing spondylitis. The CDR3 DNA sequence: TGCGCCAGCAGCCAAGAGATAGCGGGATTCTACGAGCAGTACTTC. Translation gives CASSQEIAGFYEQYF.